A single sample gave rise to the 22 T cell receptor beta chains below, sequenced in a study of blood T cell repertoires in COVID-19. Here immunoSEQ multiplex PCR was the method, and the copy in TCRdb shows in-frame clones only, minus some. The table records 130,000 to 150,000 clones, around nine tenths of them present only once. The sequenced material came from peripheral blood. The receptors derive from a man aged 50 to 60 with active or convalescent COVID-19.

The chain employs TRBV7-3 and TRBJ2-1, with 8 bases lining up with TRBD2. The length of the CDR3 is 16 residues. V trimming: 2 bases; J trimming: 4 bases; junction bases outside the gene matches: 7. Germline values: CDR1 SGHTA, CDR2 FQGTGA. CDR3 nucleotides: TGTGCCAGCAGCTTACTTGTGACTAGCGTATACAATGAGCAGTTCTTC. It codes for CASSLLVTSVYNEQFF. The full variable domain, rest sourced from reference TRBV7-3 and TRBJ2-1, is GAGVSQTPSNKVTEKGKYVELRCDPISGHTALYWYRQSLGQGPEFLIYFQGTGAADDSGLPNDRFFAVRPEGSVSTLKIQRTERGDSAVYLCASSLLVTSVYNEQFFGPGTRLTVL.

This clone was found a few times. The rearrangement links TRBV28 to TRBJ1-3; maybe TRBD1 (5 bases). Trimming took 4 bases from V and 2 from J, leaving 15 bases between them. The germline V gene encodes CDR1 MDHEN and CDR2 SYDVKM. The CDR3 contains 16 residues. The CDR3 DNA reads TGTGCCAGCAGTTCGGGGGGACGGAGGGCTGGAAACACCATATATTTT. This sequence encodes CASSSGGRRAGNTIYF.

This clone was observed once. The CDR3 coding sequence is TGTGCCAGCAGTGAAGAGGGACTAGCTCGTGAGCAGTACTTC. Its protein product is CASSEEGLAREQYF. The J gene is TRBJ2-7, the V gene TRBV2, with 9 bases aligning to TRBD2. V lost 1 base and J lost 7; bases outside the gene matches: 5. The germline V gene encodes CDR1 SNHLY and CDR2 FYNNEI. CDR3 length equals 14 residues.

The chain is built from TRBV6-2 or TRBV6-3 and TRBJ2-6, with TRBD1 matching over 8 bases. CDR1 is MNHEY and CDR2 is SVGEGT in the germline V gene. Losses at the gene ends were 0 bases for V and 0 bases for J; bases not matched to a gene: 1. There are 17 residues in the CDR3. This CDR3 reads CASSYSGQVSGANVLTF. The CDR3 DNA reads TGTGCCAGCAGTTACTCGGGACAGGTCTCTGGGGCCAACGTCCTGACTTTC.

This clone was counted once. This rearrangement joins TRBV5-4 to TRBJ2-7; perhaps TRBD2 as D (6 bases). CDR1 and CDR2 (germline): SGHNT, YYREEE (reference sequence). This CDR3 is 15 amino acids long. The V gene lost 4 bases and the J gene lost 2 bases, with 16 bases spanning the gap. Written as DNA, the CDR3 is TGTGCCAGCAGCCCCGGCACTAGCCGAACCTACGAGCAGTACTTC. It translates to CASSPGTSRTYEQYF.

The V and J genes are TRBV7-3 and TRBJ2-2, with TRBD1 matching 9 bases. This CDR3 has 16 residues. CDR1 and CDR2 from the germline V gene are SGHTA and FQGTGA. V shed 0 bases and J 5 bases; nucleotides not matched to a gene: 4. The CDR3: CASSLTLGTGTGELFF. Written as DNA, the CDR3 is TGTGCCAGCAGCTTAACGTTGGGGACAGGGACCGGGGAGCTGTTTTTT.

CDR3 sequence (DNA): TGTGCCAGCAGCCTAGCAATCCGGTCCTACGAGCAGTACTTC. This translates into CASSLAIRSYEQYF. The chain has TRBV14 and TRBJ2-7; no definite D call. Between the trimmed V and J ends, which lost 4 bases and 1 base, there was a span of 11 bases. Germline lookup yields CDR1 SGHDN and CDR2 FVKESK. The CDR3 extends over 14 amino acids. Complete variable domain (other parts from reference TRBV14 and TRBJ2-7): EAGVTQFPSHSVIEKGQTVTLRCDPISGHDNLYWYRRVMGKEIKFLLHFVKESKQDESGMPNNRFLAERTGGTYSTLKVQPAELEDSGVYFCASSLAIRSYEQYFGPGTRLTVT.

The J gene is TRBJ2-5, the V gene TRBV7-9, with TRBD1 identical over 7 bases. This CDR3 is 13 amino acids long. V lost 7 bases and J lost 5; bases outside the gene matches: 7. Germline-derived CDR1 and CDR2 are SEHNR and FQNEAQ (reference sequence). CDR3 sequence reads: CASTKTGSETQYF. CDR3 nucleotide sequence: TGTGCCAGCACCAAGACAGGGAGTGAGACCCAGTACTTC.

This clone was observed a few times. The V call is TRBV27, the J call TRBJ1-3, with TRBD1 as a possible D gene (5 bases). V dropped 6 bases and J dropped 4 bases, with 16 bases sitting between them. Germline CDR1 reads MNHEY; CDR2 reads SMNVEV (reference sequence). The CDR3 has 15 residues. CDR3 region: CASSPQGLRGNTIYF. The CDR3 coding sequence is TGTGCCAGCAGCCCGCAGGGATTAAGGGGAAACACCATATATTTT.

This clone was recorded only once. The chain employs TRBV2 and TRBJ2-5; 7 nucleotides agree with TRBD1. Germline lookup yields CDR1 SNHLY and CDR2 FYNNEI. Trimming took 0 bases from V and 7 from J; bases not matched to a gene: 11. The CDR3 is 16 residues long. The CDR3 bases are TGTGCCAGCAGTGAAGCGGGCAGGGGGTCCTCGGGGACCCAGTACTTC. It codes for CASSEAGRGSSGTQYF.

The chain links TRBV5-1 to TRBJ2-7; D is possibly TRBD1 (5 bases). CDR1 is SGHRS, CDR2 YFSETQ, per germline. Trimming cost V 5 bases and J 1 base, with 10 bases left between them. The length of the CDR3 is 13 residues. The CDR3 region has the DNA TGCGCCAGCAGGACAGCCCCATCCTACGAGCAGTACTTC. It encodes CASRTAPSYEQYF.

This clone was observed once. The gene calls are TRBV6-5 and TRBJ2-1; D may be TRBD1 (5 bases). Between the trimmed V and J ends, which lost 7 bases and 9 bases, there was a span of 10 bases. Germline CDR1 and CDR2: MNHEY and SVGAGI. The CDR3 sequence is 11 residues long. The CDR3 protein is CASTLTVEQFF. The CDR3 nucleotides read TGTGCCAGCACTTTGACAGTTGAGCAGTTCTTC.

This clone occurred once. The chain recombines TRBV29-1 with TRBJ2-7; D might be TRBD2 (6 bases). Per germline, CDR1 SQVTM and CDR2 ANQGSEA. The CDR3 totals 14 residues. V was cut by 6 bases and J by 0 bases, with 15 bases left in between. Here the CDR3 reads CSVAWGVSSYEQYF. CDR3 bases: TGCAGCGTCGCTTGGGGGGTAAGCTCCTACGAGCAGTACTTC.

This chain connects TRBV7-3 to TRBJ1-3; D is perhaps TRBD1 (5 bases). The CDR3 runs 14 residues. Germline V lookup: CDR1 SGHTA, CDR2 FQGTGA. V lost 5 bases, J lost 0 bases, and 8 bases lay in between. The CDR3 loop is CASSPGGSGNTIYF. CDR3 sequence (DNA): TGTGCCAGCAGCCCGGGGGGCTCTGGAAACACCATATATTTT.

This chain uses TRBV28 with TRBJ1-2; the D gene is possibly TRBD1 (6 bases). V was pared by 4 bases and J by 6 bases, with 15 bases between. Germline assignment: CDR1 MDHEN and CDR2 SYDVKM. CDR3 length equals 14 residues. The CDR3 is CASSYRTEAHGYTF. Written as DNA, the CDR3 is TGTGCCAGCAGTTATCGGACAGAAGCCCATGGCTACACCTTC.

CDR3: CASSYGRVSYEQYF. As DNA, the CDR3 is TGTGCCAGCAGTTACGGCCGGGTCTCCTACGAGCAGTACTTC. This chain connects TRBV6-5 to TRBJ2-7; D ambiguous. CDR1 and CDR2 (germline): MNHEY, SVGAGI. The CDR3 spans 14 residues. Trimming shortened V by 2 bases and J by 0 bases, and 8 bases separated the two germline ends.

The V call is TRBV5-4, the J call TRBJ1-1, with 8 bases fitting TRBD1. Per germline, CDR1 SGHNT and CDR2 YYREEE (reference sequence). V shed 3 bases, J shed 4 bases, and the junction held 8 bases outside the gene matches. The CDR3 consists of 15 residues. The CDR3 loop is CASSYVGQVATEAFF. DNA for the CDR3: TGTGCCAGCAGCTACGTGGGACAGGTTGCCACTGAAGCTTTCTTT.

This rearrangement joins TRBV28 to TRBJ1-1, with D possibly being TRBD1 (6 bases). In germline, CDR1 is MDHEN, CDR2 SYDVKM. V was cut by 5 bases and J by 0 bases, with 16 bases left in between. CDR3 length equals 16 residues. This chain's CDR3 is CASSPATGGLNTEAFF. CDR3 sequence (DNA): TGTGCCAGCAGTCCTGCGACGGGGGGGCTGAACACTGAAGCTTTCTTT.

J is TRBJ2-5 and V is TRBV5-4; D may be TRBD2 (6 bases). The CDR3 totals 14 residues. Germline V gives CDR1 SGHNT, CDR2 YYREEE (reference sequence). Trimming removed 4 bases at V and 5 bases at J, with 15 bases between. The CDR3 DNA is TGTGCCAGCAGCCTGCCGGGGGAAGGGGAGACCCAGTACTTC. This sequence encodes CASSLPGEGETQYF. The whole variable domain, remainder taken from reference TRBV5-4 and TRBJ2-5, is ETGVTQSPTHLIKTRGQQVTLRCSSQSGHNTVSWYQQALGQGPQFIFQYYREEENGRGNFPPRFSGLQFPNYSSELNVNALELDDSALYLCASSLPGEGETQYFGPGTRLLVL.

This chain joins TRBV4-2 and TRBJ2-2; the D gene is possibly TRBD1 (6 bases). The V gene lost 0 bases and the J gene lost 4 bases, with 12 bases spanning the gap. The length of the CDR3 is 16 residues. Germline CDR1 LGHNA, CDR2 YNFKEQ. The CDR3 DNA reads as TGTGCCAGCAGCCAAGAAGGGGGAGAGGGCACCGGGGAGCTGTTTTTT. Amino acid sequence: CASSQEGGEGTGELFF.

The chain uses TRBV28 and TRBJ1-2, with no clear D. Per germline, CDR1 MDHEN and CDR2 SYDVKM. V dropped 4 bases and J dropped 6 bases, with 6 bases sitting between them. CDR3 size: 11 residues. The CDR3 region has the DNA TGTGCCAGCAGTTCGGGGAATGGCTACACCTTC. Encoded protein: CASSSGNGYTF.

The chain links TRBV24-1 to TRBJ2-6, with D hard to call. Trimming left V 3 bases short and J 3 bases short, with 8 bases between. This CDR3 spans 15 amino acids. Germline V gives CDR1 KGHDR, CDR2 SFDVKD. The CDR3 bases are TGTGCCACCAGTGATACGCGGAATGGGGCCAACGTCCTGACTTTC. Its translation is CATSDTRNGANVLTF.